These 20 T cell receptor beta chains were all obtained from the same sample, sequenced in a study of STAT5B mutations in CD4+ large granular lymphocyte leukemia. The repertoire was sequenced with immunoSEQ multiplex PCR; TCRdb's copy has only in-frame clones and lacks some. This table holds 32,000 or so clones, 65% to 85% found once. Material for sequencing was CD4+ T cells from blood buffy coats. The receptors were gathered from a human donor in good health.

This rearrangement joins TRBV5-1 to TRBJ2-2; TRBD2 might be the D (5 bases). This CDR3 has 14 amino acids. Germline V gene data show CDR1 as SGHRS and CDR2 as YFSETQ. Trimming removed 3 bases from V and 7 bases from J, with 13 bases in between. CDR3 residues: CASSYWTSDGELFF. Written as DNA, the CDR3 is TGCGCCAGCAGCTACTGGACTTCGGACGGGGAGCTGTTTTTT. Combining the CDR3 with reference TRBV5-1 and TRBJ2-2 gives the whole variable domain KAGVTQTPRYLIKTRGQQVTLSCSPISGHRSVSWYQQTPGQGLQFLFEYFSETQRNKGNFPGRFSGRQFSNSRSEMNVSTLELGDSALYLCASSYWTSDGELFFGEGSRLTVL.

The chain has TRBV19 and TRBJ1-2, with D possibly TRBD1 on 6 matching bases. Germline lookup yields CDR1 LNHDA and CDR2 SQIVND (reference sequence). The CDR3 sequence is 15 residues long. The V end lost 1 base, the J end lost 6 bases, and 15 bases lay between the germline ends. CDR3 bases: TGTGCCAGTAGTATAGCCCACAGGGCCGAGAATGGCTACACCTTC. Protein product: CASSIAHRAENGYTF.

The chain has TRBV2 and TRBJ1-4; D gene ambiguous. Germline V CDR1 and CDR2: SNHLY, FYNNEI. V was pared by 7 bases and J by 8 bases, with 14 bases between. This CDR3 is built from 13 residues. CDR3 protein: CASMAGGEEKLFF. In nucleotides, the CDR3 is TGTGCCAGCATGGCGGGCGGGGAGGAAAAACTGTTTTTT.

The rearrangement links TRBV5-4 to TRBJ2-1, with a tentative D call TRBD2 (6 bases). The CDR3 runs to 16 residues. Germline CDR1 is SGHNT and CDR2 is YYREEE (reference sequence). V was trimmed by 3 bases and J by 4 bases, leaving 17 bases between them. The CDR3 DNA is TGTGCCAGCAGCTCGGCTGGGGGGACTCCTTACAATGAGCAGTTCTTC. Amino acid sequence: CASSSAGGTPYNEQFF.

CDR3 in amino acids: CASSYGDGNYEQYF. The CDR3 region has the DNA TGCGCCAGCAGCTACGGGGACGGAAACTACGAGCAGTACTTC. The rearrangement links TRBV5-1 to TRBJ2-7; D assignment may be TRBD1 or TRBD2 (5 bases each). CDR3 length: 14 residues. V was pared by 3 bases and J by 3 bases, with 13 bases between. Germline CDR1 is SGHRS and CDR2 is YFSETQ.

The CDR3 protein is CASSNRDREFF. The DNA of the CDR3 is TGTGCCAGTAGTAACCGGGACAGGGAGTTCTTC. The V and J genes are TRBV19 and TRBJ2-1; 9 nucleotides line up with TRBD1. The CDR3 loop spans 11 amino acids. Germline V gene data show CDR1 as LNHDA and CDR2 as SQIVND (reference sequence). The ends lost 4 bases at V and 14 bases at J; junction bases unmatched: 3.

This clone was detected only once. The CDR3 DNA reads TGTGCCAGCAGTCCTCCCTTGGCCAGCACAGATACGCAGTATTTT. It translates to CASSPPLASTDTQYF. The rearrangement uses TRBV6-6 and TRBJ2-3; D ambiguous. This CDR3 contains 15 residues. V was clipped by 5 bases and J by 0 bases, with 12 bases between them. CDR1 MNHNY and CDR2 SVGAGI come from the germline V gene (reference sequence).

The chain is built from TRBV9 and TRBJ2-3; tentatively, D is TRBD1 or TRBD2 (5 bases each). This CDR3 has 15 residues. Trimming removed 0 bases at V and 2 bases at J, with 10 bases between. In germline, CDR1 is SGDLS, CDR2 YYNGEE. The CDR3 nucleotides read TGTGCCAGCAGCGTAGATGAGGGGTCCACAGATACGCAGTATTTT. This gives the protein CASSVDEGSTDTQYF.

This sequence joins TRBV6-5 and TRBJ2-2, with D uncertain. V was pared by 9 bases and J by 4 bases, with 12 bases between. The germline CDR1 and CDR2 sequences are MNHEY and SVGAGI. The CDR3 contains 13 residues. CDR3 sequence reads: CASWASGTGELFF. DNA for the CDR3: TGTGCCAGTTGGGCGTCGGGCACCGGGGAGCTGTTTTTT.

The DNA for the CDR3 is TGTGCCAGCTTGTCCAGGGGGGCGTCCTACGAGCAGTACGTC. Its translation: CASLSRGASYEQYV. This chain connects TRBV6-5 to TRBJ2-7, with a weak D call TRBD1 (7 bases). Germline assignment: CDR1 MNHEY and CDR2 SVGAGI. The V and J ends lost 8 bases and 1 base respectively, with 15 bases between them. This CDR3 is built from 14 residues.

The V call is TRBV5-1, the J call TRBJ2-3, with D unclear. Germline loops: CDR1 SGHRS, CDR2 YFSETQ. V was trimmed by 0 bases and J by 1 base, leaving 15 bases between them. The CDR3 has 17 residues. In DNA, the CDR3 is TGCGCCAGCAGCTTGGGATCGTCGATACCACGCACAGATACGCAGTATTTT. It codes for CASSLGSSIPRTDTQYF.

The rearrangement links TRBV11-2 to TRBJ2-3; possible D gene TRBD1, 5 bases. CDR3 length: 18 residues. V was shortened by 0 bases and J by 3 bases, with 19 bases between the two germline ends. The V gene's germline CDR1 is SGHAT and CDR2 FQNNGV. The CDR3 reads CASSLDLSLVGETDTQYF. The DNA of the CDR3 is TGTGCCAGCAGCTTAGATCTTAGTCTAGTAGGGGAAACAGATACGCAGTATTTT. The full variable domain, with the rest looked up from reference TRBV11-2 and TRBJ2-3, is EAGVAQSPRYKIIEKRQSVAFWCNPISGHATLYWYQQILGQGPKLLIQFQNNGVVDDSQLPKDRFSAERLKGVDSTLKIQPAKLEDSAVYLCASSLDLSLVGETDTQYFGPGTRLTVL.

This clone has a handful of counts. CDR3 bases: TGTGCCAGCAGAGATGGACAGGGGATGATTCAGCCCCAGCATTTT. This translates into CASRDGQGMIQPQHF. The V call is TRBV6-1, the J call TRBJ1-5; 9 nucleotides line up with TRBD1. The junction had 9 bases not matched to a gene; V was cut back by 6 bases and J by 6 bases. CDR3 length equals 15 residues. CDR1 MNHNS and CDR2 SASEGT come from the germline V gene.

The CDR3 bases are TGTGCCAGCAGTTCACCGGGATCAGGGGGGGCCAACGTCCTGACTTTC. It codes for CASSSPGSGGANVLTF. The chain uses TRBV27 and TRBJ2-6, with D possibly being TRBD1 or TRBD2 (5 bases each). This CDR3 region has 16 residues. The V gene lost 4 bases and the J gene lost 4 bases, with 14 bases spanning the gap. Germline values: CDR1 MNHEY, CDR2 SMNVEV (reference sequence). Drawing the rest from reference TRBV27 and TRBJ2-6, the complete variable domain is EAQVTQNPRYLITVTGKKLTVTCSQNMNHEYMSWYRQDPGLGLRQIYYSMNVEVTDKGDVPEGYKVSRKEKRNFPLILESPSPNQTSLYFCASSSPGSGGANVLTFGAGSRLTVL.

J is TRBJ2-3 and V is TRBV10-2, with 12 positions matching TRBD2. Trimming at V came to 4 bases and at J to 1 base, leaving 6 bases not matched to a gene. The germline CDR1 and CDR2 sequences are WSHSY and SAAADI. The CDR3 runs 17 residues. The CDR3: CASSGLAGGPGTDTQYF. The CDR3 DNA is TGCGCCAGCAGTGGCCTAGCGGGGGGGCCGGGCACAGATACGCAGTATTTT.

The chain combines TRBV6-4 with TRBJ2-3; no firm D call. Germline values: CDR1 MRHNA, CDR2 SNTAGT. Trimming left V 2 bases short and J 0 bases short, with 3 bases between. This CDR3 is 13 amino acids long. The DNA for the CDR3 is TGTGCCAGCAGTGACACTAGCACAGATACGCAGTATTTT. This translates into CASSDTSTDTQYF.

The chain employs TRBV6-1 and TRBJ2-7; 10 nucleotides match TRBD2. The junction had 8 bases not matched to a gene; V was cut back by 10 bases and J by 5 bases. This CDR3 is built from 13 residues. CDR1 is MNHNS and CDR2 is SASEGT in the germline V gene. Here the CDR3 reads CAISLAGVHEQYV. The CDR3 DNA reads TGTGCCATCTCGCTAGCGGGGGTCCACGAGCAGTACGTC.

The chain combines TRBV7-2 with TRBJ1-6; TRBD1 is a possible D gene (5 bases). Between the trimmed V and J ends, which lost 4 bases and 4 bases, there was a span of 8 bases. Germline V lookup: CDR1 SGHTA, CDR2 FQGNSA. This CDR3 has 14 amino acids. DNA of the CDR3: TGTGCCAGCAGCTCCAGGGAGTATAATTCACCCCTCCACTTT. Residues: CASSSREYNSPLHF.

This chain connects TRBV2 to TRBJ2-5; the D is unclear. Germline V gene sequence: CDR1 SNHLY, CDR2 FYNNEI. The CDR3 loop spans 11 amino acids. Trimming removed 5 bases from V and 2 bases from J, with 3 bases in between. CDR3 in amino acids: CASSPQETQYF. The CDR3 nucleotides are TGTGCCAGCAGTCCTCAAGAGACCCAGTACTTC.

This sequence joins TRBV7-9 and TRBJ1-1, with D possibly matching TRBD1 (6 bases). The ends were cut back, 7 bases at V and 0 bases at J, with 12 bases in the middle. The CDR3 loop spans 14 amino acids. Germline CDR1 and CDR2: SEHNR and FQNEAQ (reference sequence). The CDR3 loop reads CASTNREVNTEAFF. Here the CDR3 DNA reads TGTGCCAGCACCAACAGGGAGGTGAACACTGAAGCTTTCTTT.